A single sample is the source of the 6 T cell receptor beta chains below, sequenced in a study of blood T cell repertoires in COVID-19. Produced via immunoSEQ multiplex PCR; TCRdb's table is partial and in-frame only. The data show 300,000 to 450,000 clones, approximately 91% seen once. Material for sequencing was PBMCs or T cells enriched from blood (not recorded which). These receptor sequences come from a woman between 25 and 40 years old who had been exposed to COVID-19.

The chain carries TRBV24-1 and TRBJ1-2, with D possibly being TRBD1 (5 bases). From germline, CDR1 is KGHDR and CDR2 SFDVKD. Trimming left V 0 bases short and J 7 bases short, with 11 bases between. The CDR3 contains 14 residues. In DNA form, the CDR3 reads TGTGCCACCAGTGATTTGGATCCGCAGGGTGGCTACACCTTC. This encodes CATSDLDPQGGYTF.

Concerning this clone itself: The junction does not match germline at one end; this may be a read error. The chain has TRBV3-1 (or the pseudogene TRBV3-2) and TRBJ2-7; 8 bases fit TRBD2. Germline CDR1 reads LGHDT; CDR2 reads YNNKEL (reference sequence). The CDR3 contains 18 residues. The CDR3 reads CARSHGVGAGGLLYEQYF. The CDR3 DNA is TGTGCCCGCAGCCACGGGGTGGGGGCGGGGGGACTCCTCTACGAGCAGTACTTC.

The chain has TRBV6-2 or TRBV6-3 and TRBJ1-5; D unclear. CDR3 length: 14 amino acids. The V end lost 6 bases, the J end lost 6 bases, and 15 bases lay between the germline ends. CDR1 is MNHEY, CDR2 SVGEGT, per germline. In DNA form, the CDR3 reads TGTGCCAGCAGCCCCGGTTCGGGGAGTCAGCCCCAGCATTTT. This encodes CASSPGSGSQPQHF.

This sequence joins TRBV24-1 and TRBJ2-3, with 10 nucleotides matching TRBD2. Germline CDR1 KGHDR, CDR2 SFDVKD. The ends lost 3 bases at V and 5 bases at J; junction bases unmatched: 10. CDR3 length: 17 amino acids. As DNA, the CDR3 is TGTGCCACCAGTGATCCGCCGCTAGCGGGAGCACAAGATACGCAGTATTTT. It codes for CATSDPPLAGAQDTQYF.

V is TRBV28 and J is TRBJ2-6; 8 bases are shared with TRBD1. The CDR3 runs 16 residues. Germline V gene lookup returns CDR1 MDHEN and CDR2 SYDVKM. V lost 5 bases and J lost 3; bases outside the gene matches: 6. This CDR3 reads CASSQGQASGANVLTF. CDR3 coding DNA: TGTGCCAGCAGTCAGGGACAGGCGAGTGGGGCCAACGTCCTGACTTTC.

This clone occurred a few times. The chain employs TRBV11-3 and TRBJ1-4, with D perhaps TRBD1 (5 bases). The CDR3 has 14 amino acids. V shed 5 bases and J shed 8 bases, with 15 bases lying between them. Per germline, CDR1 SGHNT and CDR2 YENEEA. CDR3 in DNA: TGTGCCAGCAGCGACCGAGCAGGGCTCGAAAAACTGTTTTTT. It codes for CASSDRAGLEKLFF. Combining the CDR3 with reference TRBV11-3 and TRBJ1-4 gives the whole variable domain EAGVVQSPRYKIIEKKQPVAFWCNPISGHNTLYWYLQNLGQGPELLIRYENEEAVDDSQLPKDRFSAERLKGVDSTLKIQPAELGDSAVYLCASSDRAGLEKLFFGSGTQLSVL.